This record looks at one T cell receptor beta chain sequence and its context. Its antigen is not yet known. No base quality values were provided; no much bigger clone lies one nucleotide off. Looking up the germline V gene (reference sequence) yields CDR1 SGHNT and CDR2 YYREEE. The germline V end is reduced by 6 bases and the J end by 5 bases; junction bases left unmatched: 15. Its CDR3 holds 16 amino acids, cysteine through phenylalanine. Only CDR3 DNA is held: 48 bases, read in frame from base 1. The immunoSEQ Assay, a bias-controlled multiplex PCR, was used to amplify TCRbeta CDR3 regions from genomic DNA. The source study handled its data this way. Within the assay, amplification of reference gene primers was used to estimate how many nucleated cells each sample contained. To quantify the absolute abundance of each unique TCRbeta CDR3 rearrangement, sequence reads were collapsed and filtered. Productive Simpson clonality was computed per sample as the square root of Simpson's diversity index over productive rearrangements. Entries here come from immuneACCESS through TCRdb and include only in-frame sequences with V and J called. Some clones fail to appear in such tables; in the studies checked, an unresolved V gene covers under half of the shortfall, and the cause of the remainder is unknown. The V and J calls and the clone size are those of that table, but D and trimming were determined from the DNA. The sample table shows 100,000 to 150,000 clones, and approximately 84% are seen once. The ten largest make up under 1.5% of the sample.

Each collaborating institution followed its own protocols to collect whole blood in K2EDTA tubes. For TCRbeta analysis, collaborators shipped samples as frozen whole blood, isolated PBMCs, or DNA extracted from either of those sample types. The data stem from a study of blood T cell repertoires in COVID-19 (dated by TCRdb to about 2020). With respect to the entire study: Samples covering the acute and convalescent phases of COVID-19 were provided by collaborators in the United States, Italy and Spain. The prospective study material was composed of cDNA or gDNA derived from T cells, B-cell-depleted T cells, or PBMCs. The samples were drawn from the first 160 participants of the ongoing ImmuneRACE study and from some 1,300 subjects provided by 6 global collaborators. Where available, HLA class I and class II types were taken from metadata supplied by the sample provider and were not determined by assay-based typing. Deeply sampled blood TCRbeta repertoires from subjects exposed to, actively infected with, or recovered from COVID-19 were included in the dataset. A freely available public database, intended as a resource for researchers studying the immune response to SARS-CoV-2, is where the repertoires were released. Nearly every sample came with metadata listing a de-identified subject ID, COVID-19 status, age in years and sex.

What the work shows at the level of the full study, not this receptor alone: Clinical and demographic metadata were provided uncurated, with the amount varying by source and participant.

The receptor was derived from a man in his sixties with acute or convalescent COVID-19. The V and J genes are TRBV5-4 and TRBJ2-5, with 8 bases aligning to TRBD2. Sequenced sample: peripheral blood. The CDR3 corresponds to CASTGAGGPSVETQYF. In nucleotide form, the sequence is TGTGCCAGCACCGGGGCGGGGGGTCCCAGCGTGGAGACCCAGTACTTC.